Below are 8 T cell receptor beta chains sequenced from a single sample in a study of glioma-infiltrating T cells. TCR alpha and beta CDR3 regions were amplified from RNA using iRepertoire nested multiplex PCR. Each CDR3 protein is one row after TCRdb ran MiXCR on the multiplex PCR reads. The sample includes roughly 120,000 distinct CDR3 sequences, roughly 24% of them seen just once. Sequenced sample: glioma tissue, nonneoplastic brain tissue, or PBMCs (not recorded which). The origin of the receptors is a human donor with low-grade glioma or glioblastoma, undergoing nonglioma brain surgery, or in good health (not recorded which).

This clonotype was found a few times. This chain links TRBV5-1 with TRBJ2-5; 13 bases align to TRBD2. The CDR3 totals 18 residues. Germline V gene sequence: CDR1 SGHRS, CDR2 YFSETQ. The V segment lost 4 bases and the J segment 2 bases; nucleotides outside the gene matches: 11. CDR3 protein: CASSAGLAGAWGQETQYF. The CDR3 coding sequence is TGCGCCAGCAGCGCCGGACTAGCGGGAGCATGGGGTCAAGAGACCCAGTACTTC.

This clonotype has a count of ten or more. The CDR3 coding sequence is TGCAGTGCTAGAGCATTCGGGGACAACCTTCTAGCGGGAGGGCCCTCGGATACGCAGTATTTT. This codes for CSARAFGDNLLAGGPSDTQYF. The V call is TRBV20-1, the J call TRBJ2-3; 12 bases agree with TRBD2. The CDR3 has 21 amino acids. Germline V CDR1 and CDR2: DFQATT, SNEGSKA (reference sequence). J was trimmed by 6 bases and V by 1 base; bases with no gene match: 23.

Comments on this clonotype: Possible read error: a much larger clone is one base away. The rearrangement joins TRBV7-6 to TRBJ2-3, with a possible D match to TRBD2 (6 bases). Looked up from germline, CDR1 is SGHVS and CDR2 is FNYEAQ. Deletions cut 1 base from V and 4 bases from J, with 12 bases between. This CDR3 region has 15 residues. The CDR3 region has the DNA TGTGCCAGCAGCTTAGGAGCCGGGAGTCCAGATACGCAGTATTTT. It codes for CASSLGAGSPDTQYF.

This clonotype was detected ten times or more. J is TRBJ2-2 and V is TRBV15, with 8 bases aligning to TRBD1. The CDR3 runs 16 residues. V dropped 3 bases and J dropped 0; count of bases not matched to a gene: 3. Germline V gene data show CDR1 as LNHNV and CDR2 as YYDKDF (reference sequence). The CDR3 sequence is CATSSGQGTNTGELFF. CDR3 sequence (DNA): TGTGCCACCAGCAGCGGACAGGGCACGAACACCGGGGAGCTGTTTTTT. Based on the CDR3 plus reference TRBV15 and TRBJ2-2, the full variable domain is DAMVIQNPRYQVTQFGKPVTLSCSQTLNHNVMYWYQQKSSQAPKLLFHYYDKDFNNEADTPDNFQSRRPNTSFCFLDIRSPGLGDTAMYLCATSSGQGTNTGELFFGEGSRLTVL.

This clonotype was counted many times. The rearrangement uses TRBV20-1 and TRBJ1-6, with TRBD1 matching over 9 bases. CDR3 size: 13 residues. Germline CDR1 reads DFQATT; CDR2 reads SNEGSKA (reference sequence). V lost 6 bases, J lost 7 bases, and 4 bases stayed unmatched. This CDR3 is CSARTGVNSPLHF. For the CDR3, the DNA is TGCAGTGCGAGGACAGGGGTGAATTCACCCCTCCACTTT.

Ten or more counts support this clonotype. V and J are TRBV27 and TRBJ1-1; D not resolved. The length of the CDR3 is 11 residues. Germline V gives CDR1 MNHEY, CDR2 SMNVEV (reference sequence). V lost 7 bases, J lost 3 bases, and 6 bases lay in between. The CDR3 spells CASNSYTEAFF. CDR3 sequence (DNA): TGTGCCAGCAACTCCTACACTGAAGCTTTCTTT.

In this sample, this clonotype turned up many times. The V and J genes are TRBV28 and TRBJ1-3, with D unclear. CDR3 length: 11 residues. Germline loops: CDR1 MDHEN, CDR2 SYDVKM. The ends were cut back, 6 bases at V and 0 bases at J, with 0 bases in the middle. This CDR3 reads CASSSGNTIYF. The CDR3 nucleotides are TGTGCCAGCAGCTCTGGAAACACCATATATTTT. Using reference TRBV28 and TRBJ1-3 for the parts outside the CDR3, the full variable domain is DVKVTQSSRYLVKRTGEKVFLECVQDMDHENMFWYRQDPGLGLRLIYFSYDVKMKEKGDIPEGYSVSREKKERFSLILESASTNQTSMYLCASSSGNTIYFGEGSWLTVV.

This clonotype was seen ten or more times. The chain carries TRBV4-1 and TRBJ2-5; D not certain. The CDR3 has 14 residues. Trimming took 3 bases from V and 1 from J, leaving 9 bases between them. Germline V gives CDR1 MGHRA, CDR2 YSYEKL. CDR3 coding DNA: TGCGCCAGCAGCCAGGGGTGGACCCAAGAGACCCAGTACTTC. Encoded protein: CASSQGWTQETQYF.